Below are 29 T cell receptor beta chains sequenced from a single sample in a study of blood T cell repertoires in COVID-19. Libraries were prepared by immunoSEQ multiplex PCR; TCRdb keeps only in-frame clonotypes and omits some of them. The data show over 60,000 clones, with 76% seen just once and about 15% held by the top ten. The sample comprised peripheral blood. These receptor sequences come from a man aged 55-75 years with COVID-19, enrolled during active disease.

V gene TRBV27 combines with J gene TRBJ2-1; D is possibly TRBD1 (5 bases). CDR1 MNHEY and CDR2 SMNVEV come from the germline V gene (reference sequence). The V end was cut by 6 bases, the J end by 2 bases, with 14 bases between. This CDR3 is 15 amino acids long. CDR3 DNA sequence: TGTGCCAGCAGAGCTTATACAGGACCCTACAATGAGCAGTTCTTC. Translation gives CASRAYTGPYNEQFF.

This chain joins TRBV7-3 and TRBJ1-2, with 8 bases that match TRBD1. V lost 1 base to trimming and J lost 2 bases; unmatched junction nucleotides: 24. Germline values: CDR1 SGHTA, CDR2 FQGTGA. The CDR3 has 22 amino acids. DNA of the CDR3: TGTGCCAGCAGCTTAATCCCGGTCTGGCGGCAGGCCAACAGGGGGGTAAACTATGGCTACACCTTC. Residues: CASSLIPVWRQANRGVNYGYTF.

The chain is built from TRBV19 and TRBJ1-2; TRBD1 matches at 8 bases. Per the germline V gene, CDR1 is LNHDA and CDR2 is SQIVND (reference sequence). The CDR3 runs to 15 residues. Trimming cost V 3 bases and J 7 bases; bases outside gene matches: 10. The CDR3 sequence is CASSMGQGAVSGYTF. The CDR3 bases are TGTGCCAGTAGTATGGGGCAGGGGGCTGTAAGTGGCTACACCTTC.

The gene calls are TRBV19 and TRBJ2-1; perhaps TRBD1 as D (6 bases). This CDR3 has 15 residues. Trimming stripped 9 bases from V and 6 bases from J, with 21 bases between. CDR1 and CDR2 (germline): LNHDA, SQIVND (reference sequence). CDR3 amino acids: CARDQGLCPSNEQFF. The CDR3 region has the DNA TGTGCCAGAGACCAGGGGCTCTGCCCCTCCAATGAGCAGTTCTTC.

This sequence joins TRBV14 and TRBJ1-1; D gene uncertain. This CDR3 spans 13 amino acids. Germline CDR1 SGHDN, CDR2 FVKESK. The V end was cut by 5 bases, the J end by 3 bases, with 10 bases between. This CDR3 reads CASSSVAHTEAFF. For the CDR3, the DNA is TGTGCCAGCAGCAGCGTGGCTCACACTGAAGCTTTCTTT.

The chain has TRBV5-1 and TRBJ2-3; unclear D gene. Germline lookup yields CDR1 SGHRS and CDR2 YFSETQ. V was shortened by 8 bases and J by 3 bases, with 16 bases between the two germline ends. The CDR3 has 14 amino acids. CDR3 sequence (DNA): TGCGCCAGTACAACCTTTGCCACAACAGATACGCAGTATTTT. It is translated as CASTTFATTDTQYF.

The genes are TRBV6-5 and TRBJ1-3; D unclear. The CDR3 consists of 14 residues. Germline loops: CDR1 MNHEY, CDR2 SVGAGI. V lost 6 bases, J lost 2 bases, and 11 bases lay in between. CDR3 in DNA: TGTGCCAGCAGAGCAGGCGTTACTGGAAACACCATATATTTT. This translates into CASRAGVTGNTIYF.

This chain connects TRBV6-5 to TRBJ1-1; D possibly corresponds to TRBD1 (6 bases). There are 13 residues in the CDR3. Germline CDR1 reads MNHEY; CDR2 reads SVGAGI. Trimming took off 7 bases at V and 3 bases at J, with 12 bases between the two ends. The CDR3 region has the DNA TGTGCCAGCAAGCGAGGGGGGGACACTGAAGCTTTCTTT. This gives the protein CASKRGGDTEAFF.

The CDR3 here is CASSPRRYTEAFF. The DNA for the CDR3 is TGTGCCAGCAGCCCCCGGAGATACACTGAAGCTTTCTTT. The chain is built from TRBV13 and TRBJ1-1; D remains ambiguous. V lost 5 bases to trimming and J lost 3 bases, with 10 bases between them. The CDR3 is 13 amino acids. Germline values: CDR1 PRHDT, CDR2 FYEKMQ (reference sequence).

This clone was detected many times. This rearrangement joins TRBV7-9 to TRBJ1-1; tentatively, D is TRBD1 (5 bases). From germline, CDR1 is SEHNR and CDR2 FQNEAQ (reference sequence). V shed 5 bases and J shed 1 base, with 17 bases lying between them. The CDR3 covers 16 residues. CDR3 sequence reads: CASSPPRGNWNTEAFF. CDR3 sequence (DNA): TGTGCCAGCAGCCCTCCTAGGGGAAACTGGAACACTGAAGCTTTCTTT.

This chain uses TRBV11-2 with TRBJ2-5, with TRBD1 matching over 8 bases. The V gene's germline CDR1 is SGHAT and CDR2 FQNNGV. The CDR3 covers 15 residues. The V and J ends lost 5 bases and 4 bases, in that order; junction bases with no gene match: 9. CDR3 residues: CASSLRTGSGETQYF. The CDR3 DNA reads TGTGCCAGCAGCCTCCGGACAGGGAGCGGAGAGACCCAGTACTTC.

The CDR3 DNA sequence: TGTGCCACCAAGGAGATGAACACCGGGGAGCTGTTTTTT. As protein: CATKEMNTGELFF. V usage is TRBV24-1 and J usage is TRBJ2-2; D is unresolved. The germline CDR1 and CDR2 sequences are KGHDR and SFDVKD. The CDR3 contains 13 residues. Trimming pared 8 bases from V and 1 base from J, leaving 7 bases between.

This chain connects TRBV9 to TRBJ2-2; a weak D match, TRBD1 (5 bases). Germline values: CDR1 SGDLS, CDR2 YYNGEE. The CDR3 runs 15 residues. Trimming took 0 bases from V and 7 from J, leaving 13 bases between them. The CDR3 is CASSVEGRVSGELFF. Here the CDR3 DNA reads TGTGCCAGCAGCGTAGAGGGCAGGGTAAGCGGGGAGCTGTTTTTT.

The chain employs TRBV12-5 and TRBJ1-1, with D hard to call. Germline V gene lookup returns CDR1 LGHNT and CDR2 FRNRAP. With 6 bases removed from V and 2 bases from J, the gap between germline ends came to 10 bases. The CDR3 loop spans 13 amino acids. The CDR3 sequence: CASGLEANTEAFF. DNA for the CDR3: TGTGCTAGTGGATTAGAGGCAAACACTGAAGCTTTCTTT.

The chain links TRBV5-1 to TRBJ1-2; the D gene is possibly TRBD1 (5 bases). The ends were cut back, 3 bases at V and 3 bases at J, with 9 bases in the middle. The CDR3 contains 13 residues. Per germline, CDR1 SGHRS and CDR2 YFSETQ. The CDR3: CASSSTTDYGYTF. In nucleotides, the CDR3 is TGCGCCAGCAGCTCGACGACAGACTATGGCTACACCTTC.

This clone is a singleton in its sample. The chain joins TRBV5-4 to TRBJ2-1; D is perhaps TRBD1 (7 bases). Germline lookup yields CDR1 SGHNT and CDR2 YYREEE (reference sequence). The CDR3 is 16 residues long. V lost 1 base and J lost 2, with 13 bases in between. The CDR3 protein is CASSLLAGQTYNEQFF. CDR3 sequence (DNA): TGTGCCAGCAGCTTGCTTGCGGGACAGACCTACAATGAGCAGTTCTTC.

This chain's CDR3 is CASSLDSHRETQYF. CDR3 coding DNA: TGTGCCAGCAGCTTAGACAGTCATCGGGAGACCCAGTACTTC. This chain connects TRBV7-9 to TRBJ2-5; D is uncertain. V lost 1 base to trimming and J lost 5 bases, with 11 bases between them. The CDR3 is 14 amino acids. Germline V CDR1 and CDR2: SEHNR, FQNEAQ (reference sequence).

Only a few counts were recorded for this clone. The chain uses TRBV7-9 and TRBJ2-5; the match to TRBD2 covers 9 bases. Trimming at V came to 5 bases and at J to 1 base, leaving 11 bases not matched to a gene. The CDR3 is 17 amino acids. Germline V gene lookup returns CDR1 SEHNR and CDR2 FQNEAQ (reference sequence). The CDR3 protein is CASSRTRSSGTQETQYF. The CDR3 DNA sequence: TGTGCCAGCAGCCGGACTCGGTCTAGCGGGACCCAAGAGACCCAGTACTTC. The full variable domain, rest sourced from reference TRBV7-9 and TRBJ2-5, is DTGVSQNPRHKITKRGQNVTFRCDPISEHNRLYWYRQTLGQGPEFLTYFQNEAQLEKSRLLSDRFSAERPKGSFSTLEIQRTEQGDSAMYLCASSRTRSSGTQETQYFGPGTRLLVL.

This clone occurred once. The chain has TRBV30 and TRBJ2-3; 7 positions match TRBD2. V was pared by 0 bases and J by 3 bases, with 6 bases of the junction left unmatched. This CDR3 is built from 15 residues. Germline values: CDR1 GTSNPN, CDR2 SVGIG (reference sequence). The CDR3 spells CAWSVRAGLTDTQYF. The CDR3 DNA reads as TGTGCCTGGAGTGTCCGAGCGGGGTTAACAGATACGCAGTATTTT.

This chain links TRBV10-3 with TRBJ2-2; 8 nucleotides agree with TRBD2. J was trimmed by 1 base and V by 8 bases; bases with no gene match: 3. The germline V gene encodes CDR1 ENHRY and CDR2 SYGVKD. The CDR3 runs 14 residues. CDR3 loop: CAISREVNTGELFF. The CDR3, as DNA: TGTGCCATCTCGCGGGAGGTGAACACCGGGGAGCTGTTTTTT.

The chain carries TRBV7-2 and TRBJ2-3; 7 bases map to TRBD1. CDR3 size: 14 residues. Germline CDR1 is SGHTA and CDR2 is FQGNSA. J lost 6 bases, V lost 5 bases, and 8 bases had no gene match. The CDR3 bases are TGTGCCAGCAGCACAAACAGGGGCTTTGATACGCAGTATTTT. This encodes CASSTNRGFDTQYF.

The chain recombines TRBV15 with TRBJ1-6; TRBD1 might be the D (6 bases). This CDR3 has 17 amino acids. V lost 3 bases to trimming and J lost 3 bases, with 15 bases between them. Looked up from germline, CDR1 is LNHNV and CDR2 is YYDKDF (reference sequence). CDR3 DNA: TGTGCCACCAGCAGTCGGGGGGGCGGTGGCTATAATTCACCCCTCCACTTT. Amino acids: CATSSRGGGGYNSPLHF.

This rearrangement joins TRBV6-5 to TRBJ2-3; TRBD1 matches 9 bases. J lost 4 bases, V lost 6 bases, and 8 bases had no gene match. In germline, CDR1 is MNHEY, CDR2 SVGAGI. This CDR3 is 15 amino acids long. DNA of the CDR3: TGTGCCAGCAGGACCGGGACAGGGAGGCCAGATACGCAGTATTTT. It translates to CASRTGTGRPDTQYF.

Written as DNA, the CDR3 is TGCGCCAGCAGCCAGCAAACCGGAGGCGATACGCAGTATTTT. It is translated as CASSQQTGGDTQYF. The chain recombines TRBV5-1 with TRBJ2-3; D perhaps matches TRBD2 (5 bases). The CDR3 is made up of 14 amino acids. Trimming pared 4 bases from V and 6 bases from J, leaving 15 bases between. Germline CDR1 is SGHRS and CDR2 is YFSETQ.

This chain links TRBV30 with TRBJ2-7; possible D gene TRBD1, 6 bases. V was clipped by 0 bases and J by 3 bases, with 9 bases between them. CDR1 and CDR2 (germline): GTSNPN, SVGIG (reference sequence). The CDR3 consists of 13 residues. The CDR3 region is CAWSVGQRYEQYF. The CDR3, as DNA: TGTGCCTGGAGTGTCGGACAGCGCTACGAGCAGTACTTC.

This clone appeared a single time. This chain connects TRBV6-1 to TRBJ1-3; the D gene is possibly TRBD1 (6 bases). Germline V gives CDR1 MNHNS, CDR2 SASEGT. CDR3 length equals 13 residues. The V gene lost 1 base and the J gene lost 7 bases, with 8 bases spanning the gap. The CDR3 DNA is TGTGCCAGCAGTGAAGAGGGGGGGAACACCATATATTTT. Translation: CASSEEGGNTIYF.

The rearrangement joins TRBV3-1 (or the pseudogene TRBV3-2) to TRBJ2-5, with 8 bases aligning to TRBD1. The CDR3 loop spans 15 amino acids. Germline V gives CDR1 LGHDT, CDR2 YNNKEL (reference sequence). Trimming at V came to 4 bases and at J to 4 bases, leaving 8 bases not matched to a gene. This chain's CDR3 is CASSRTQGVGETQYF. For the CDR3, the DNA is TGTGCCAGCAGCCGAACACAGGGGGTGGGAGAGACCCAGTACTTC.

The V and J genes are TRBV9 and TRBJ2-6, with a possible D match to TRBD1 (5 bases). V shed 4 bases and J shed 0 bases, with 11 bases lying between them. Germline values: CDR1 SGDLS, CDR2 YYNGEE. The CDR3 consists of 16 residues. CDR3 loop: CASSPREGSGANVLTF. CDR3 bases: TGTGCCAGCAGCCCCAGGGAAGGCTCTGGGGCCAACGTCCTGACTTTC.

CDR3 in amino acids: CASSYGTGAMLYGYTF. As DNA, the CDR3 is TGTGCCAGCAGCTACGGGACAGGGGCGATGCTTTATGGCTACACCTTC. The chain couples TRBV3-1 (or the pseudogene TRBV3-2) to TRBJ1-2, with 10 bases that match TRBD1. Losses at the gene ends were 5 bases for V and 5 bases for J; bases not matched to a gene: 11. The CDR3 is made up of 16 amino acids. Germline assignment: CDR1 LGHDT and CDR2 YNNKEL (reference sequence).